This T cell receptor (beta chain) was captured in a study of cytomegalovirus exposure and HLA in healthy donors. The germline CDR1 and CDR2 sequences are MGHRA and YSYEKL. CDR3 length equals 18 residues. The V and J ends lost 0 bases and 0 bases respectively, with 12 bases between them. Primers: 60 Vbeta forward and 13 Jbeta reverse. Method: immunoSEQ multiplex PCR; TCRdb's copy keeps in-frame clones and lacks some. This table has about 220,000 clones, under 80% appearing once. Source material: PBMCs. The sequence derives from a woman aged 30 to 39 in good health and CMV-seronegative. The rearrangement joins TRBV4-1 to TRBJ2-6; D ambiguous. In DNA form, the CDR3 reads TGCGCCAGCAGCCAAGAACACAGCACCTTCTCTGGGGCCAACGTCCTGACTTTC. It is translated as CASSQEHSTFSGANVLTF.